This T cell receptor (beta chain) appears in the sequencing data of a study of identifying expanded T cells in peripheral blood (dated by TCRdb to about 2019). With respect to the entire study: Technical replicates were generated by sequencing separate aliquots of the same genomic DNA pool, with four replicates compared pairwise. Study-level results and caveats: Variance in clone template counts between roughly two-week samples significantly increased with total template count across all healthy donors. Both the number of clones called differentially abundant and the false-positive rate were significantly reduced by the beta-binomial model across all healthy-donor time intervals. The binomial model flagged 0.9 to 1.5 differentially abundant clones between technical replicates, compared with about 16.4 over two weeks and 18 to 20 over four weeks. The authors expected biological variance in healthy repertoires might increase further over much longer intervals such as months to years.

During the collection period, no immune events, such as infections, were documented for the healthy donors. Blood repertoires from healthy donors were used as a training cohort for calibrating time-dependent variance in a beta-binomial model of differential abundance of T-cell clones. The training cohort comprised roughly ten healthy donors, 3 female and 7 male. The donors were between roughly 29 and 65 years old, with an average age of roughly 43 years. Whole blood was collected from each healthy donor at three time points spaced roughly two weeks apart and obtained from a commercial supplier. Genomic DNA was extracted from unsorted whole blood for immunosequencing. TCRbeta CDR3 regions were profiled by bias-controlled multiplex PCR amplification of genomic DNA with the immunoSEQ Assay. Under the source paper's analysis protocol: The absolute abundance of each unique TCRbeta CDR3 region was quantified after sequences were collapsed and filtered. Differential abundance was tested with a binomial (Fisher-equivalent) model and with a beta-binomial model adding time-dependent variance fitted from healthy donors. Clones with fewer than 5 combined templates were removed, and a clone was called differentially abundant if the clone's Benjamini-Hochberg FDR was below 0.01. In the beta-binomial model, variance was expressed as a function of the total template count across the two samples, in the form v = (b*log(k)+a)^2. This is the immuneACCESS table as TCRdb keeps it, with only in-frame sequences that have V and J called. A part of the clones is gone; compared with another copy, unresolved V genes explain less than half, and the rest is unexplained. V and J calls and clone size are those listed in that table; D and trimming were worked out from the DNA. For this sample there are over 80,000 clones; around 85% appear just once. The top ten clones comprise roughly 5.9% of the sample.

A note on this clone: The clone's antigen remains unknown. Per-base quality was not reported, and no clone a single base away is much larger than it.

V was cut back by 0 bases and J by 11 bases, leaving a gap of 15 bases between them. The germline V gene provides CDR1 SGHRS and CDR2 YFSETQ. The cysteine opens and the phenylalanine closes a CDR3 of 14 amino acids. CDR3 DNA is the only sequence kept; it has 42 bases, read in frame from the first base. The origin of this receptor is a person between 18 and 69 years old in good health. This chain joins TRBV5-1 to TRBJ2-4; the D region is possibly TRBD1 or TRBD2, each matching across 5 bases. The sample taken for sequencing was blood. The DNA sequence is TGCGCCAGCAGCTTGGGCCAGCCGGTGGGGGTTCAGTACTTC. Its protein is CASSLGQPVGVQYF.